This T cell receptor (beta chain) was observed in a study of OX40 agonist ivuxolimab in advanced cancers. The overall study: An agonistic human IgG2 monoclonal antibody against OX40 (CD134) was given. Antecedent anti-PD-1, anti-PD-L1 or anti-CTLA-4 therapy was permissible, with 30% to 50% having received some. Three patients got partial responses; one had hepatocellular carcinoma and two had cutaneous melanoma.

The CDR3 sequence is 13 residues long. Germline V gene lookup returns CDR1 MNHNS and CDR2 SASEGT. Trimming took off 7 bases at V and 2 bases at J, with 11 bases between the two ends. Sequencing used immunoSEQ multiplex PCR; TCRdb keeps in-frame clones, though not all of them. The repertoire holds just under 65,000 clones, with roughly 89% as singletons. With autoimmune disease history or systemic immunosuppression, patients were excluded. The sequenced sample was CD4+ or CD8+ T cells sorted from blood, obtained in a trial of the OX40 agonist ivuxolimab. This TCR was sampled from an adult with an advanced solid tumor such as melanoma, head and neck, liver or kidney cancer. This chain joins TRBV6-1 and TRBJ1-2; D ambiguous. DNA for the CDR3: TGTGCCAGCACCCTAGACTCGAACTATGGCTACACCTTC. Translation gives CASTLDSNYGYTF.